Sequencing of this TCR beta chain was carried out in a study of cytotoxic CD8 clonotypes in ibrutinib-treated CLL. Study at large: Investigators reported about 24 partial and 2 complete responses; after median around 63 months, approximately 15 patients remained remitted and approximately twelve progressed. Sequenced samples delivered averages of around 250,000 productive templates and 90,000 or so productive rearrangements. Study conclusions and caveats: Sampling times differed between sustained-remission and progressing patients. Stable or contracted on treatment, public clonotypes were also uncommon.

The V and J ends lost 2 bases and 4 bases, in that order; junction bases with no gene match: 1. The CDR3 loop spans 14 amino acids. CDR1 is SGHDT and CDR2 is YYEEEE in the germline V gene. Notes on this clone: The antigen is undetermined.

Sequenced by immunoSEQ multiplex PCR; TCRdb stores in-frame clones only, minus some. The sample lists approximately 300,000 clones, approximately 80% seen once, with over 6.5% in the top ten. The chain is built from TRBV5-6 and TRBJ2-5, with TRBD2 matching 11 bases. The receptor's source is a human donor with chronic lymphocytic leukemia. Sequencing was performed on PBMCs, taken before ibrutinib treatment. CDR3 loop: CASSFGLAGETQYF. CDR3 in DNA: TGTGCCAGCAGCTTCGGACTAGCGGGAGAGACCCAGTACTTC.